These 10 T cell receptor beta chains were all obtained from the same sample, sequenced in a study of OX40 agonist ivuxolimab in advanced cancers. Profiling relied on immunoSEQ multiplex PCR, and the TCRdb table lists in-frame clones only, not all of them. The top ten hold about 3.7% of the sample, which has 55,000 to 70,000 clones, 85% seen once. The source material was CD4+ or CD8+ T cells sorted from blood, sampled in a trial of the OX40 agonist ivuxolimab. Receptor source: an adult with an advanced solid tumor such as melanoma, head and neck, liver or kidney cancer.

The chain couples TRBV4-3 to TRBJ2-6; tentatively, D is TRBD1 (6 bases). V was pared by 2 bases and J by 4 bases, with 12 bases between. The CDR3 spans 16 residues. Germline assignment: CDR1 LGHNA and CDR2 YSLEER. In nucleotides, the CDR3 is TGCGCCAGCAGCCAAACCCTCAGGGGAGGGGCCAACGTCCTGACTTTC. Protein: CASSQTLRGGANVLTF.

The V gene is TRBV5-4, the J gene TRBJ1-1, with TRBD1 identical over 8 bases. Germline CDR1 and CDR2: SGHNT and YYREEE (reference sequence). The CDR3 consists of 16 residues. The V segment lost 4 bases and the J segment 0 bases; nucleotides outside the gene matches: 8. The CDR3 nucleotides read TGTGCCAGCAGCCAGGGGGCGTCCATCGTGAACACTGAAGCTTTCTTT. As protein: CASSQGASIVNTEAFF.

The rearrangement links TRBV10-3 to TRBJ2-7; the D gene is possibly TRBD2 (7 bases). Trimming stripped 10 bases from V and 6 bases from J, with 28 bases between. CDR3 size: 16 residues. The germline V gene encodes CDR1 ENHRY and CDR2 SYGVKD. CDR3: CATGPSGGGGVGEQYF. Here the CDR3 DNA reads TGTGCCACCGGGCCCTCCGGGGGAGGGGGAGTGGGCGAGCAGTACTTC.

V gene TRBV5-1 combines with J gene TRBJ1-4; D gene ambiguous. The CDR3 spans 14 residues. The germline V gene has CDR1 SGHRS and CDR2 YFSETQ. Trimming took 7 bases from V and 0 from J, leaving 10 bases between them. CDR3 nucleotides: TGCGCCAGCGCGAGGACTACAACTAATGAAAAACTGTTTTTT. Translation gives CASARTTTNEKLFF.

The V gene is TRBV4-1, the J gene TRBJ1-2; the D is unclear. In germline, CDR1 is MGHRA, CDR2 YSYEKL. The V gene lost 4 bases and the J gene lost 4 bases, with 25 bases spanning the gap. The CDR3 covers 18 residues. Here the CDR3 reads CASSLSGNLGLSFYGYTF. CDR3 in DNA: TGCGCCAGCAGCCTAAGCGGAAACCTGGGTCTCTCTTTCTATGGCTACACCTTC.

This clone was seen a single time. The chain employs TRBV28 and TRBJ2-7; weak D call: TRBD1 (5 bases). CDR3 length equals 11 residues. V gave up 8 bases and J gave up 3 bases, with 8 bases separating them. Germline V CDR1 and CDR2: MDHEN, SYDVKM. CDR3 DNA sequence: TGTGCCAGCGATGACAGCTACGAGCAGTACTTC. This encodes CASDDSYEQYF.

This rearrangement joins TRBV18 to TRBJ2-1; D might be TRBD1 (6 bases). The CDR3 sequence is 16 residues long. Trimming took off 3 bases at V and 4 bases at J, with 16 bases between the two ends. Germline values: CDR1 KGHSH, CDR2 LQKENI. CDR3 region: CASSPAGTPVYNEQFF. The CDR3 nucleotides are TGTGCCAGCTCACCGGCCGGGACACCCGTATACAATGAGCAGTTCTTC.

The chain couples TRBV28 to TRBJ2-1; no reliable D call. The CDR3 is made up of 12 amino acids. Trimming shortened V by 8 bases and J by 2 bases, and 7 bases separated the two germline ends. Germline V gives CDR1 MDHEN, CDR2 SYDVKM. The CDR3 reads CASSTAYNEQFF. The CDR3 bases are TGTGCCAGCTCCACCGCCTACAATGAGCAGTTCTTC.

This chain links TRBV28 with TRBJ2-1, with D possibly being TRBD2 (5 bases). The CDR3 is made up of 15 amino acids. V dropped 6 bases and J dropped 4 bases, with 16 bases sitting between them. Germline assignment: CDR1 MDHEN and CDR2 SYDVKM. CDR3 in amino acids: CASRSLASGYNEQFF. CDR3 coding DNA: TGTGCCAGCAGATCTCTAGCTTCTGGATACAATGAGCAGTTCTTC.

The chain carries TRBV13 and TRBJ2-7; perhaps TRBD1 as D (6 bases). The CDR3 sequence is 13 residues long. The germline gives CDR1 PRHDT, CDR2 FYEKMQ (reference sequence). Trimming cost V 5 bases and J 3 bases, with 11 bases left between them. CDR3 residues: CASSRTEIYEQYF. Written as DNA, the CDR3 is TGTGCCAGCAGCCGGACAGAGATCTACGAGCAGTACTTC.